This T cell receptor (beta chain) was recovered during a study of siplizumab effects on memory and regulatory T cells. Here immunoSEQ multiplex PCR was the method, and the copy in TCRdb shows in-frame clones only, minus some. The sample consists of 100,000 or so clones, about 91% of them appearing once. Of note for this clone: What it binds is unknown.

Study observations and caveats: Among alloreactive clones, only a minor fraction mapped to unstimulated subsets.

V was pared by 0 bases and J by 2 bases, with 4 bases of the junction left unmatched. Looked up from germline, CDR1 is LGHNA and CDR2 is YNFKEQ. The CDR3 has 16 amino acids. Sequencing used CD4+ T cells sorted from blood. The origin of this receptor is a human donor in good health. The gene calls are TRBV4-2 and TRBJ2-5; 9 bases match TRBD2. Here the CDR3 DNA reads TGTGCCAGCAGCCAAGATCGGGCGGGGGGGCAAGAGACCCAGTACTTC. Translating it yields CASSQDRAGGQETQYF.